This entry features one T cell receptor beta chain sequence. Its antigen is unidentified. Production of TCR cDNA was by 5'RACE template switching, which also added a universal primer site and UMIs. Each CDR3 protein gets one entry after TCRdb re-called the 5' RACE reads with MiXCR. The sample yields approximately 170,000 distinct CDR3 sequences, approximately 11% seen once. The CDR3 extends over 10 amino acids. Trimming cost V 4 bases and J 7 bases, with 7 bases left between them. The germline CDR1 and CDR2 sequences are SQVTM and ANQGSEA. This sample is drawn from a study of T cells after yellow fever vaccination. Overall study context: Low-cell-number fractions were prepared with SMART-Seq v4 Ultra Low Input. Whole-study results and caveats: Relatively few clonotypes were ones that appeared in both CD4 and CD8 compartments. Compared with primary, the secondary response was weaker and peaked at day 5, not 15.

This sequence originates from a man aged 18 to 30 who received the YFV17D yellow fever vaccine. Sequences were derived from CD8+ T cells sorted from PBMCs, sampled 15 days after the yellow fever booster vaccination. The chain recombines TRBV29-1 with TRBJ1-1; D gene uncertain. This CDR3 reads CSVGRNEAFF. CDR3 bases: TGCAGCGTTGGTCGAAATGAAGCTTTCTTT.